What follows are 22 T cell receptor beta chains derived from one specimen sequenced in a study of cytotoxic CD8 clonotypes in ibrutinib-treated CLL. TCRdb's copy holds only in-frame clones and misses some; the assay was immunoSEQ multiplex PCR. Counted here are around 140,000 clones, roughly 88% occurring once; the ten biggest clones make up about 2%. Sample: PBMCs, taken after 24 months of ibrutinib treatment. These receptors were collected from a human donor with chronic lymphocytic leukemia.

The chain has TRBV28 and TRBJ2-7; weak D call: TRBD1 (5 bases). Trimming cost V 1 base and J 6 bases, with 16 bases left between them. CDR1 is MDHEN, CDR2 SYDVKM, per germline. CDR3 length equals 15 residues. CDR3 nucleotide sequence: TGTGCCAGCAGTTTATCTCGGCAGGGTGACTCCGAGCAGTACTTC. Translation: CASSLSRQGDSEQYF.

This chain's CDR3 is CASRRLGGAYEQYF. The CDR3 DNA reads as TGTGCCAGCAGGCGCCTCGGAGGAGCCTACGAGCAGTACTTC. J is TRBJ2-7 and V is TRBV2, with D perhaps matching TRBD2 (5 bases). Trimming shortened V by 6 bases and J by 2 bases, and 14 bases separated the two germline ends. The CDR3 runs to 14 residues. Per germline, CDR1 SNHLY and CDR2 FYNNEI.

V usage is TRBV16 and J usage is TRBJ1-1; TRBD1 matches 7 bases. V lost 1 base, J lost 4 bases, and 9 bases stayed unmatched. Per the germline V gene, CDR1 is KGHSY and CDR2 is FQNENV. CDR3 length equals 16 residues. CDR3 protein: CASSQLTQGWGTEAFF. The CDR3 DNA reads TGTGCCAGCAGCCAATTAACACAGGGGTGGGGCACTGAAGCTTTCTTT. Filled out from reference TRBV16 and TRBJ1-1, the complete variable domain reads GEEVAQTPKHLVRGEGQKAKLYCAPIKGHSYVFWYQQVLKNEFKFLISFQNENVFDETGMPKERFSAKCLPNSPCSLEIQATKLEDSAVYFCASSQLTQGWGTEAFFGQGTRLTVV.

The chain joins TRBV9 to TRBJ1-2, with D unresolved. CDR1 and CDR2 (germline): SGDLS, YYNGEE. The CDR3 contains 15 residues. The V end lost 0 bases, the J end lost 2 bases, and 11 bases lay between the germline ends. The CDR3 DNA is TGTGCCAGCAGCGTAGCCTCGGCAGCCAACTATGGCTACACCTTC. Amino acids: CASSVASAANYGYTF.

The J gene is TRBJ2-7, the V gene TRBV7-2; TRBD1 matches at 9 bases. The junction had 11 bases not matched to a gene; V was cut back by 6 bases and J by 11 bases. This CDR3 region has 13 residues. Germline CDR1 is SGHTA and CDR2 is FQGNSA. The DNA for the CDR3 is TGTGCCAGCAGTCCCGGACAGGGGCCAGGGAAGTACTTC. Its translation: CASSPGQGPGKYF.

V and J are TRBV29-1 and TRBJ1-1; 7 bases are a match to TRBD1. The CDR3 length is 13 residues. Germline V gives CDR1 SQVTM, CDR2 ANQGSEA. Trimming at V came to 7 bases and at J to 4 bases, leaving 9 bases not matched to a gene. The CDR3 sequence is CSAEDRKLTEAFF. The CDR3 coding sequence is TGCAGCGCCGAGGACAGGAAACTCACTGAAGCTTTCTTT.

V and J are TRBV30 and TRBJ1-3; D is undetermined. This CDR3 contains 16 residues. The germline V and J ends were trimmed by 7 bases and 0 bases, with 19 bases remaining between them. Per the germline V gene, CDR1 is GTSNPN and CDR2 is SVGIG (reference sequence). The CDR3 DNA sequence: TGTGCCTCCCTCCCTGGACTTATAAACTCTGGAAACACCATATATTTT. As protein: CASLPGLINSGNTIYF. Full variable domain (outside the CDR3, taken from reference TRBV30 and TRBJ1-3): SQTIHQWPATLVQPVGSPLSLECTVEGTSNPNLYWYRQAAGRGLQLLFYSVGIGQISSEVPQNLSASRPQDRQFILSSKKLLLSDSGFYLCASLPGLINSGNTIYFGEGSWLTVV.

The chain combines TRBV7-2 with TRBJ1-3; TRBD1 is a possible D gene (5 bases). The length of the CDR3 is 16 residues. The germline V gene encodes CDR1 SGHTA and CDR2 FQGNSA. The V and J ends lost 1 base and 7 bases respectively, with 17 bases between them. The CDR3 bases are TGTGCCAGCAGCTTAGGACAGTGGAGGGAGGCGAACACCATATATTTT. The encoded protein is CASSLGQWREANTIYF.

The chain recombines TRBV6-5 with TRBJ1-1, with 8 bases aligning to TRBD1. The CDR3 is made up of 14 amino acids. The J segment lost 5 bases and the V segment lost 5 bases, leaving 7 bases of the junction unmatched. Germline V gene data show CDR1 as MNHEY and CDR2 as SVGAGI. CDR3 protein: CASSRDRGRTEAFF. In nucleotides, the CDR3 is TGTGCCAGCAGTCGCGACAGGGGACGAACTGAAGCTTTCTTT.

Many counts were recorded for this clone. The V gene is TRBV28, the J gene TRBJ1-5; no reliable D call. Germline lookup yields CDR1 MDHEN and CDR2 SYDVKM. Trimming removed 3 bases from V and 0 bases from J, with 12 bases in between. CDR3 length: 16 amino acids. CDR3 nucleotides: TGTGCCAGCAGTTTTAGCGGACTGAATAGCAATCAGCCCCAGCATTTT. Its translation: CASSFSGLNSNQPQHF.

The chain has TRBV19 and TRBJ1-2, with D tentatively TRBD1 (6 bases). The CDR3 runs 17 residues. The germline CDR1 and CDR2 sequences are LNHDA and SQIVND (reference sequence). With 6 bases removed from V and 1 base from J, the gap between germline ends came to 21 bases. CDR3 loop: CASSPSGTIFLNYGYTF. In DNA form, the CDR3 reads TGTGCCAGTAGCCCCAGCGGGACAATTTTTCTTAACTATGGCTACACCTTC.

This chain joins TRBV19 and TRBJ2-5; TRBD1 matches 10 bases. Trimming at V came to 5 bases and at J to 4 bases, leaving 7 bases not matched to a gene. CDR3 size: 15 residues. Germline assignment: CDR1 LNHDA and CDR2 SQIVND (reference sequence). In DNA, the CDR3 is TGTGCCAGTAGTGCGGCGACAGGGGGCGGAGAGACCCAGTACTTC. Translating gives CASSAATGGGETQYF.

This clone was seen only once. The chain carries TRBV18 and TRBJ1-3; D not resolved. Germline-derived CDR1 and CDR2 are KGHSH and LQKENI. The V and J ends lost 1 base and 0 bases respectively, with 10 bases between them. The CDR3 sequence is 16 residues long. CDR3 residues: CASSPQAGFSGNTIYF. In nucleotides, the CDR3 is TGTGCCAGCTCACCACAGGCAGGTTTCTCTGGAAACACCATATATTTT.

The chain uses TRBV5-1 and TRBJ2-7, with D perhaps matching TRBD1 or TRBD2 (7 bases each). Deletions cut 0 bases from V and 4 bases from J, with 14 bases between. There are 15 residues in the CDR3. Germline values: CDR1 SGHRS, CDR2 YFSETQ. The CDR3 is CASSLASRGGYEQYF. The CDR3 DNA sequence: TGCGCCAGCAGCTTGGCTTCCAGGGGGGGATACGAGCAGTACTTC.

J is TRBJ1-2 and V is TRBV6-6, with D unresolved. Trimming took 0 bases from V and 5 from J, leaving 10 bases between them. The CDR3 has 14 amino acids. Germline V gives CDR1 MNHNY, CDR2 SVGAGI (reference sequence). The CDR3 DNA sequence: TGTGCCAGCAGTTACTCTCCTTTTTCGTATGGCTACACCTTC. Its protein product is CASSYSPFSYGYTF.

The rearrangement joins TRBV19 to TRBJ2-1; 11 nucleotides line up with TRBD2. Per germline, CDR1 LNHDA and CDR2 SQIVND (reference sequence). This CDR3 has 15 residues. V shed 3 bases and J 7 bases; nucleotides not matched to a gene: 5. The CDR3 bases are TGTGCCAGTAGTATTTTGGGACTAGCGGTGAATGAGCAGTTCTTC. It specifies CASSILGLAVNEQFF.

V usage is TRBV7-2 and J usage is TRBJ2-6, with a weak D call TRBD2 (5 bases). CDR1 and CDR2 (germline): SGHTA, FQGNSA. The CDR3 has 14 residues. Trimming pared 5 bases from V and 3 bases from J, leaving 8 bases between. CDR3 in amino acids: CASSPGIGANVLTF. CDR3 nucleotides: TGTGCCAGCAGCCCGGGAATTGGGGCCAACGTCCTGACTTTC. Full variable domain (rest looked up from reference TRBV7-2 and TRBJ2-6): GAGVSQSPSNKVTEKGKDVELRCDPISGHTALYWYRQSLGQGLEFLIYFQGNSAPDKSGLPSDRFSAERTGGSVSTLTIQRTQQEDSAVYLCASSPGIGANVLTFGAGSRLTVL.

This clone was observed a single time. V and J are TRBV19 and TRBJ1-2, with TRBD1 identical over 9 bases. This CDR3 has 15 amino acids. After removal of 7 bases from V and 4 bases from J, the junction contained 10 bases not matched to a gene. The V gene's germline CDR1 is LNHDA and CDR2 SQIVND (reference sequence). The CDR3 loop is CASTEDRGPSYGYTF. CDR3 DNA sequence: TGTGCCAGTACAGAGGACAGGGGCCCTAGCTATGGCTACACCTTC. Drawing the rest from reference TRBV19 and TRBJ1-2, the complete variable domain is DGGITQSPKYLFRKEGQNVTLSCEQNLNHDAMYWYRQDPGQGLRLIYYSQIVNDFQKGDIAEGYSVSREKKESFPLTVTSAQKNPTAFYLCASTEDRGPSYGYTFGSGTRLTVV.

The gene calls are TRBV5-4 and TRBJ1-2; 7 nucleotides align to TRBD1. Losses at the gene ends were 1 base for V and 3 bases for J; bases not matched to a gene: 3. The CDR3 extends over 14 amino acids. The V gene's germline CDR1 is SGHNT and CDR2 YYREEE (reference sequence). The CDR3 sequence is CASSLFDRDYGYTF. CDR3 nucleotides: TGTGCCAGCAGCTTGTTCGACAGGGACTATGGCTACACCTTC.

V and J are TRBV12-2 and TRBJ1-5. TRBV12-2 is a pseudogene. The CDR3 is 18 amino acids. The CDR3 sequence is CASRLPRDDRPSNQPQHF. In DNA form, the CDR3 reads TGTGCAAGTCGCTTACCCCGGGACGATCGGCCGAGCAATCAGCCCCAGCATTTT.

V gene TRBV5-1 combines with J gene TRBJ2-7; 14 nucleotides match TRBD2. The germline gives CDR1 SGHRS, CDR2 YFSETQ. This CDR3 has 15 amino acids. V was clipped by 4 bases and J by 3 bases; unmatched bases: 3. The CDR3 sequence: CASSQGLAGDYEQYF. CDR3 sequence (DNA): TGCGCCAGCAGCCAGGGACTAGCGGGAGACTACGAGCAGTACTTC.

The chain employs TRBV2 and TRBJ1-4, with 9 positions matching TRBD1. The CDR3 totals 19 residues. The germline V gene has CDR1 SNHLY and CDR2 FYNNEI. With V trimmed by 8 bases and J by 4 bases, 20 bases remained unmatched. The CDR3 sequence: CASLPLFRDRENFNEKLFF. Here the CDR3 DNA reads TGTGCCAGCCTCCCATTATTCCGGGACAGGGAGAACTTTAATGAAAAACTGTTTTTT. The full variable domain, with the rest looked up from reference TRBV2 and TRBJ1-4, is EPEVTQTPSHQVTQMGQEVILRCVPISNHLYFYWYRQILGQKVEFLVSFYNNEISEKSEIFDDQFSVERPDGSNFTLKIRSTKLEDSAMYFCASLPLFRDRENFNEKLFFGSGTQLSVL.